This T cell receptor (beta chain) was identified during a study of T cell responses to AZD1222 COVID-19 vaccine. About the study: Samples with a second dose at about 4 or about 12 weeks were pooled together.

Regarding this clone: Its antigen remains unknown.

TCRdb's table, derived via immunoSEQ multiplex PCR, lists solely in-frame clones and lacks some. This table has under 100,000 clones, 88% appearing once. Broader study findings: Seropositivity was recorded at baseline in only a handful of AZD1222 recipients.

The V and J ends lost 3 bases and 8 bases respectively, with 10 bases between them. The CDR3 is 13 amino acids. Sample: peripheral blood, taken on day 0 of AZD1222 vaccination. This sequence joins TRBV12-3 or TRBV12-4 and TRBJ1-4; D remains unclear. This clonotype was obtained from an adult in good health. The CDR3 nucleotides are TGTGCCAGCAGTTTCCGGGGTAGGGAAAAACTGTTTTTT. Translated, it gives CASSFRGREKLFF.